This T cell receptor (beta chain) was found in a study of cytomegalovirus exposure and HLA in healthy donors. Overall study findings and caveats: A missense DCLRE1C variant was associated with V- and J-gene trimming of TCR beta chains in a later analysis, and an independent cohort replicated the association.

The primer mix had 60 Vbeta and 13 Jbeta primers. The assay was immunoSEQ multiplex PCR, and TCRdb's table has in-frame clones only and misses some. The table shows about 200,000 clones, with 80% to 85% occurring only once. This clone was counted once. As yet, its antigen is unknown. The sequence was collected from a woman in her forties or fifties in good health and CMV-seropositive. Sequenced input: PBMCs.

The CDR3 region is CASSENDRKTYEQYF. Written as DNA, the CDR3 is TGTGCCAGCAGTGAAAACGACAGAAAAACCTACGAGCAGTACTTC. V usage is TRBV6-1 and J usage is TRBJ2-7, with TRBD1 as a possible D gene (5 bases). Germline CDR1 and CDR2: MNHNS and SASEGT. V lost 2 bases and J 2 bases, leaving 13 bases between the germline ends. CDR3 length: 15 amino acids.